This TCR beta chain comes out of a study of T cells after yellow fever vaccination. TCRdb processed the 5' RACE reads anew with MiXCR; each CDR3 protein has one entry. This table has just under 85,000 distinct CDR3 sequences, roughly 14% appearing once. Broader study findings: Post-booster samples contained most primary-vaccination clones (roughly 96% CD4, 70% to 90% CD8). Although most clonotypes did not, a small share appeared in both CD4 and CD8 compartments.

This clonotype appeared many times. Germline V gene data show CDR1 as SGHRS and CDR2 as YFSETQ. The junction had 4 bases not matched to a gene; V was cut back by 5 bases and J by 3 bases. The CDR3 extends over 15 amino acids. This sequence was found in a man aged 18-30 years who received the YFV17D yellow fever vaccine. Sequences were derived from CD8+ T cells not binding an NS4B(214-222) dextramer, sorted from PBMCs, sampled 21 days after the first yellow fever vaccination. V is TRBV5-1 and J is TRBJ2-2; 10 bases align to TRBD2. CDR3 region: CASRSGLADTGELFF. The DNA for the CDR3 is TGCGCCAGCAGGTCTGGACTAGCGGACACCGGGGAGCTGTTTTTT.